This T cell receptor (beta chain) was documented in a study of shared clonotypes between healthy human individuals. Findings and limits, study-wide: Shared clonotypes across all four donors exceeded non-shared ones in generation probability.

A note on this clone: Its target is not known.

Running of the assay took place at deep level. Replicate PCRs from sorted subsets contained 200 ng DNA, which is approximately 30,000 T cell genomes. Some clones are missing from TCRdb's copy, which holds only in-frame ones; the method was immunoSEQ multiplex PCR. The sample shows 700,000 or so clones, about 78% of them seen only once. Germline V lookup: CDR1 SGHTA, CDR2 FQGNSA. V was trimmed by 6 bases and J by 1 base, leaving 5 bases between them. The CDR3 extends over 12 amino acids. V gene TRBV7-2 combines with J gene TRBJ2-3, with unresolved D. The sequenced sample was memory CD4+ T cells sorted from blood. Subset reported: CD45RA-negative fraction. This TCR derives from a woman in her 30s in good health. The CDR3, as DNA: TGTGCCAGCAGGAAAGGCACAGATACGCAGTATTTT. Residues: CASRKGTDTQYF. Looking up the rest from reference TRBV7-2 and TRBJ2-3 gives the full variable domain: GAGVSQSPSNKVTEKGKDVELRCDPISGHTALYWYRQSLGQGLEFLIYFQGNSAPDKSGLPSDRFSAERTGGSVSTLTIQRTQQEDSAVYLCASRKGTDTQYFGPGTRLTVL.